This T cell receptor beta chain was captured in a study of cytomegalovirus exposure and HLA in healthy donors. V was clipped by 10 bases and J by 3 bases; unmatched bases: 9. This CDR3 region has 14 residues. CDR1 WSHSY and CDR2 SAAADI come from the germline V gene. With 60 Vbeta and 13 Jbeta primers, the PCR was carried out. Generated by immunoSEQ multiplex PCR, the TCRdb table keeps only in-frame clones and is missing some. This repertoire comprises fewer than 45,000 clones; its ten largest clones make up more than 1.5%. The sample was PBMCs. The chain recombines TRBV10-2 with TRBJ2-7; TRBD2 matches 10 bases. The source is a woman aged 25-40 years in good health and CMV-seronegative. In nucleotides, the CDR3 is TGCGCCACCGCAAAGCGGGAGGGCCTCTACGAGCAGTACTTC. Protein product: CATAKREGLYEQYF.